In its sample, the clone carrying this T cell receptor beta chain was seen many times. The antigen is unknown. Sequencing used immunoSEQ multiplex PCR; TCRdb keeps in-frame clones, though not all of them. The counts give tens of thousands of clones, none of them seen only once; roughly 2.4% is held by the top ten. These data originate in a study of T cells after posttransplantation cyclophosphamide. CDR3 length: 13 amino acids. Germline CDR1 SGHTA, CDR2 FQGNSA. The V gene lost 3 bases and the J gene lost 1 base, with 7 bases spanning the gap. Study-wide results and caveats: Tissue-infiltrating T cells from skin or gut overlapped little with blood T cells. Later post-transplant blood repertoires were often dominated by donor CD8+ memory clones. TRB clonality was highly associated with recipient CMV seropositivity and reactivation.

The rearrangement joins TRBV7-2 to TRBJ2-7; the D gene is possibly TRBD2 (5 bases). Source material: PBMCs. This TCR was sampled from a middle-aged man in good health, CMV-negative, and a related stem cell transplant donor. Here the CDR3 DNA reads TGTGCCAGCAGCTTGAGGGCGTCCTACGAGCAGTACTTC. Translated, it gives CASSLRASYEQYF. The full variable domain, its missing parts supplied by reference TRBV7-2 and TRBJ2-7, is GAGVSQSPSNKVTEKGKDVELRCDPISGHTALYWYRQSLGQGLEFLIYFQGNSAPDKSGLPSDRFSAERTGGSVSTLTIQRTQQEDSAVYLCASSLRASYEQYFGPGTRLTVT.